This entry describes one T cell receptor beta chain. Germline lookup yields CDR1 SQVTM and CDR2 ANQGSEA. Trimming cost V 7 bases and J 4 bases, with 14 bases left between them. This CDR3 is 12 amino acids long. The data were obtained in a study of T-cell reconstitution after alpha-beta-depleted transplantation in children. TCRbeta library preparation incorporated unique molecular identifiers. One entry per CDR3 protein results from TCRdb running MiXCR on the PCR reads. The sample has around 600,000 distinct CDR3 sequences; about 11% are singletons. The chain carries TRBV29-1 and TRBJ2-7, with unresolved D. The sample in question was PBMCs from the stem cell graft donor, obtained from the stem cell graft. The TCR comes from a human donor who donated a stem cell graft to a child with acute myeloid leukemia. DNA for the CDR3: TGCAGCGCCGCGGCGGTCGGGTACGAGCAGTACTTC. It codes for CSAAAVGYEQYF.